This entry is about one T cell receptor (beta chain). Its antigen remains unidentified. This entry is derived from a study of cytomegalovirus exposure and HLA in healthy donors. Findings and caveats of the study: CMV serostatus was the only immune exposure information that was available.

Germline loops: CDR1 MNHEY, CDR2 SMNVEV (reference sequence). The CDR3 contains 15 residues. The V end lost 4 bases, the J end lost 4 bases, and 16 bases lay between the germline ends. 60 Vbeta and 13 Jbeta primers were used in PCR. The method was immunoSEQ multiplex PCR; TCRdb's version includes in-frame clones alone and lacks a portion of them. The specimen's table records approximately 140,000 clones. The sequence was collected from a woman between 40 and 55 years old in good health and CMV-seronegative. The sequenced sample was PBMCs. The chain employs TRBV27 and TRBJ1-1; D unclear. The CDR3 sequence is CASSSLVVGGTEAFF. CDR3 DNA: TGTGCCAGCAGTTCCCTGGTGGTCGGAGGCACTGAAGCTTTCTTT.